This record looks at one T cell receptor beta chain sequence and its context. The specificity of this receptor is unknown. Base qualities are not at hand, and no much larger clone is one base apart. A second Seattle source provided samples from volunteer blood donors who had recovered from COVID-19. Each collaborating institution followed its own protocols to collect whole blood in K2EDTA tubes. For TCRbeta analysis, collaborators shipped samples in one of three forms: frozen whole blood, isolated PBMCs, or DNA extracted from either of those sample types. The data were taken from a study of blood T cell repertoires in COVID-19 (dated by TCRdb to the early 2020s). Turning to the overall study: Samples from collaborators originated in the United States, Italy and Spain and spanned both the acute and convalescent phases of COVID-19. The sample metadata nearly always contained a de-identified subject ID, COVID-19 status, age in years and sex. The samples were drawn from two sources: the first 160 participants of the ongoing ImmuneRACE study, and 950 to 1,500 subjects contributed by 6 global collaborators. Where available, HLA class I and class II types were obtained from metadata supplied by the sample provider rather than from assay-based typing. A freely available public database, intended as a resource for researchers studying the immune response to SARS-CoV-2, is where the repertoires were released. The dataset comprised deeply sampled blood TCRbeta repertoires from subjects exposed to, actively infected with, or recovered from COVID-19. The prospective study material was composed of cDNA or gDNA derived from T cells, B-cell-depleted T cells, or PBMCs. Points the paper makes about the study in general: How much clinical and demographic metadata was included differed by source and by participant, and the metadata was provided uncurated.

The CDR3 has 13 amino acids, counting the end cysteine and phenylalanine. The CDR3 DNA has 39 bases and is translated from base 1. V and J lose 4 bases and 5 bases, and a span of 8 bases separates them. Taken from the germline V gene, the CDR1 and CDR2 loops are KGHSH and LQKENI. TCRbeta CDR3 regions were amplified from genomic DNA using the immunoSEQ Assay, a bias-controlled multiplex PCR. The authors processed their data as follows. Within the assay, amplification of reference gene primers was used to estimate how many nucleated cells each sample contained. Sequence reads were collapsed and filtered to measure the absolute abundance of every unique TCRbeta CDR3 rearrangement. For each sample, productive Simpson clonality was calculated as the square root of Simpson's diversity index across productive rearrangements. TCRdb holds this immuneACCESS table with in-frame rearrangements only. Some clones are missing; in checked studies, unresolved V genes explain under half, and the rest has no known cause. V, J and clone size derive from that table, while D and trimming were established from the DNA sequence. The sample records 200,000 to 250,000 clones, less than 90% of which are singletons. The ten largest account for less than 6.5% of the sample.

The source of this sequence is a woman aged 55-69 years who had recovered from COVID-19. The chain joins TRBV18 to TRBJ1-4; there is no confident call for the D gene. The sequenced sample consisted of peripheral blood. The CDR3 is CASSHNGNEKLFF. The DNA reads as follows: TGTGCCAGCTCACATAACGGGAATGAAAAACTGTTTTTT. The reference TRBV18 and TRBJ1-4 proteins fill in what lies around the CDR3, so the full variable domain reads NAGVMQNPRHLVRRRGQEARLRCSPMKGHSHVYWYRQLPEEGLKFMVYLQKENIIDESGMPKERFSAEFPKEGPSILRIQQVVRGDSAAYFCASSHNGNEKLFFGSGTQLSVL.